This T cell receptor beta chain stems from a study of T-cell memory formation after mild COVID-19. About the research overall: Clusters of TCRs were largely donor specific.

Regarding this clonotype: The antigen remains undetermined.

Whole-study findings and limits: Prior to infection, memory already included some responding clones, suggesting cross-reactive memory joined. Largely, contracting CD4+ clones fell within CM and EM, and contracting CD8+ clones within EMRA.

The germline V gene has CDR1 SQVTM and CDR2 ANQGSEA. V dropped 4 bases and J dropped 1 base, with 8 bases sitting between them. CDR3 length: 13 amino acids. TCRdb reanalysed the 5' RACE reads using MiXCR and keeps one entry per CDR3 protein. In the table there are about 390,000 distinct CDR3 sequences, roughly 15% of which are singletons. Source material: PBMCs or a T cell subset sorted from them (not recorded which). The V gene is TRBV29-1, the J gene TRBJ1-5; D is unclear. The TCR sequence derives from a young man who had mild COVID-19 (a few samples of this study predate the infection). Cell type and time point are not known. The CDR3: CSVAGESNQPQHF. For the CDR3, the DNA is TGCAGCGTTGCCGGGGAAAGCAATCAGCCCCAGCATTTT.